A selection of T cell receptor beta chains follows, all from one sample in a study of blood T cell repertoires in COVID-19. Data came from immunoSEQ multiplex PCR; TCRdb stores just in-frame clones and leaves some out. The profile shows some 270,000 clones, 65% to 85% of them singletons. The sequencing sample was made of peripheral blood. The receptors derive from a woman between 40 and 50 years old who had recovered from COVID-19. Each CDR3 is given with its conserved first and last residue. Not every row has a clone size; where given, it reads once, few, many or a size class.

TRBJ1-1,TRBV6-5,NA,CASRRTGPGNTEAFF
TRBJ2-7,TRBV11-2,NA,CASSLRYQQYF
TRBJ2-5,TRBV2,NA,CASSDGVAETQYF
TRBJ2-3,TRBV5-1,NA,CASSQTGGGDTQYF
TRBJ1-2,TRBV9,NA,CASSFHRGDYGYTF
TRBJ1-1,TRBV2,NA,CASSRTGLDTEAFF
TRBJ2-7,TRBV9,few,CASSAGTGDYEQYF
TRBJ1-5,TRBV27,NA,CASSFSRGTNQPQHF
TRBJ1-4,TRBV28,NA,CASRKQGAGEKLFF
TRBJ2-1,TRBV5-1,few,CASRAVGTVESNEQFF
TRBJ2-7,TRBV3-1/TRBV3-2,NA,CASSPGSGGIYEQYF
TRBJ1-1,TRBV5-1,once,CASSLAVQGNTEAFF
TRBJ1-6,TRBV19,NA,CASMVMGGPLHF
TRBJ1-3,TRBV18,NA,CASSPPIRGTYISGNTIYF